The following is a T cell receptor (beta chain) sequence with its context. TCRdb reassembled clones from the PCR reads with MiXCR. The table lists around 52,000 clones, less than 30% of them singletons. No treatment of any kind had been given to any patient before thyroid surgery. The record originates from a study of metastatic and nonmetastatic thyroid tumors. The germline V gene encodes CDR1 MNHNY and CDR2 SVGAGI (reference sequence). The CDR3 runs to 14 residues. V shed 0 bases, J shed 6 bases, and the junction held 2 bases outside the gene matches. The sequencing sample was made of blood. This clonotype was obtained from a female donor with papillary thyroid cancer or a benign thyroid nodule (not recorded which). Some clones in this sample may be carry-over from other donors' samples. J is TRBJ1-5 and V is TRBV6-6; 7 bases are shared with TRBD1. The CDR3 DNA reads TGTGCCAGCAGTTACTCAGGGGGCAGTCAGCCCCAGCATTTT. This encodes CASSYSGGSQPQHF.